This TCR beta chain was identified in a study of blood T cell repertoires in COVID-19. Looking at the study overall: COVID-19 samples collected from the United States, Italy and Spain covered acute and convalescent phases. In each case, the material was cDNA or gDNA derived from T cells, B-cell-depleted T cells, or PBMCs.

The CDR3 sequence is 18 residues long. This clone showed up just a few times. This table comes from immunoSEQ multiplex PCR, and its TCRdb copy is limited to in-frame clones, with some not included. The sample has 85,000 to 95,000 clones; 75% to 90% are singletons. The sample was peripheral blood. The clonotype originates from an elderly woman with acute or convalescent COVID-19. The V call is TRBV1, the J call TRBJ2-7; TRBD2, as called in the table, went unchecked against the DNA. TRBV1 constitutes a pseudogene. The CDR3 nucleotides are TGCACCAGCAGCCAACTCCCGGGACTAGCGGTAAGGTCCTACGAGCAGTACTTC. It yields the protein CTSSQLPGLAVRSYEQYF.